This T cell receptor (beta chain) was observed in a study of T cell responses to AZD1222 COVID-19 vaccine. Whole-study findings and limits: The study found vaccine-associated CD4 TCRs spanning spike, dominant at 160-218 and 743-854. Increased Spike-specific TCR breadth and depth were observed after two AZD1222 doses. Among the donors, most were white British and more were female, and clonal diversity was possibly underestimated.

The data were produced by immunoSEQ multiplex PCR, yet TCRdb's version contains in-frame clones alone and is incomplete. The sample yields 150,000 or so clones, 88% seen once. Remarks on this clone: Its matching antigen is unknown.

Germline-derived CDR1 and CDR2 are MNHNS and SASEGT. The CDR3 runs 11 residues. V was cut by 3 bases and J by 4 bases, with 3 bases left in between. The TCR comes from an adult in good health. The V call is TRBV6-1, the J call TRBJ1-1; no clear D gene. The sequencing here drew on peripheral blood, taken on day 0 of AZD1222 vaccination. The CDR3 nucleotides read TGTGCCAGCAGTGAGTTCACTGAAGCTTTCTTT. Its translation: CASSEFTEAFF.